Sequencing of this T cell receptor beta chain was carried out in a study of shared clonotypes between healthy human individuals. Trimming took 2 bases from V and 2 from J, leaving 13 bases between them. The CDR3 is made up of 16 amino acids. CDR1 is LNHNV and CDR2 is YYDKDF in the germline V gene (reference sequence). Terminally differentiated effector memory CD45RA+ cells were excluded by CCR7 positive selection of CD45RO-negative cells. Profiling relied on immunoSEQ multiplex PCR, and the TCRdb table lists in-frame clones only, not all of them. Of 750,000 to 1,000,000 clones listed, more than 85% are singletons.

This receptor was taken from a man younger than 40 in good health. Sequencing used naive CD8+ T cells sorted from blood. The chain has TRBV15 and TRBJ2-1; weak D call: TRBD1 (6 bases). Here the CDR3 reads CATSRTRQGTYNEQFF. For the CDR3, the DNA is TGTGCCACCAGCAGAACACGGCAGGGGACCTACAATGAGCAGTTCTTC.